This paragraph reports one TCR beta chain. Per germline, CDR1 MNHEY and CDR2 SMNVEV (reference sequence). This CDR3 is 15 amino acids long. The germline V and J ends were trimmed by 6 bases and 2 bases, with 14 bases remaining between them. This entry belongs to a study of PD-L1 blockade in urothelial cancer. Clones were sequenced by immunoSEQ multiplex PCR, and TCRdb holds only the in-frame ones, with some missing. The sample holds approximately 79,000 clones, 91% seen once. The time point is: peripheral blood 6 weeks after treatment start. V is TRBV27 and J is TRBJ1-3; D unresolved. Source: PBMCs, taken around atezolizumab (anti-PD-L1) treatment. This TCR came from a woman older than 75 with urothelial cancer. The CDR3 loop is CASRNNQWPGNTIYF. The CDR3, as DNA: TGTGCCAGCAGAAACAATCAGTGGCCTGGAAACACCATATATTTT.